This T cell receptor beta chain was found in a study of T cell responses to AZD1222 COVID-19 vaccine. About the study: Whether given at about 4 or about 12 weeks, second doses were pooled. Study-level findings and limits: Among the donors, most were white British and more were female, and clonal diversity was possibly underestimated. Of spike-specific TCRs, nearly half reportedly target regions left unmutated in variants.

As to this clone: Its matching antigen is unknown.

The CDR3 covers 12 residues. Trimming stripped 5 bases from V and 3 bases from J, with 4 bases between. The germline gives CDR1 SGHVS, CDR2 FQNEAQ. This table comes from immunoSEQ multiplex PCR, and its TCRdb copy is limited to in-frame clones, with some not included. The sample contains about 67,000 clones, about 85% of which appear only once. The rearrangement links TRBV7-8 to TRBJ2-2; D gene ambiguous. This clonotype was sampled from an adult in good health. The sequences come from peripheral blood, collected on day 0 of AZD1222 vaccination. DNA of the CDR3: TGTGCCAGCAGCCCCCACACCGGGGAGCTGTTTTTT. Protein: CASSPHTGELFF.